The clone carrying this T cell receptor beta chain was detected many times. This sample is drawn from a study of T cells after yellow fever vaccination. Study as a whole: Fractions of limited cellularity were prepared by means of SMART-Seq v4 Ultra Low Input.

In making TCR cDNA, 5'RACE template switching added a universal primer site and UMIs to it. TCRdb itself ran the 5' RACE reads through MiXCR, one entry per CDR3 protein. Here the sample spans about 220,000 distinct CDR3 sequences, 5.5% to 8.5% being singletons. The clonotype comes from a young man who received the YFV17D yellow fever vaccine. The sequencing used CD4+ T cells sorted from PBMCs, collected on the day of the yellow fever booster vaccination.

The CDR3, as DNA: TGTGCCAGCAGTTACTCGGCCAGGGTTTACAATGAGCAGTTCTTC. Its protein product is CASSYSARVYNEQFF. The chain recombines TRBV6-2 or TRBV6-3 with TRBJ2-1; D may be TRBD1 (5 bases). Per the germline V gene, CDR1 is MNHEY and CDR2 is SVGEGT. This CDR3 region has 15 residues. Between the trimmed V and J ends, which lost 0 bases and 4 bases, there was a span of 10 bases.